The entry that follows covers one T cell receptor (beta chain) sequence. Its antigen is not yet known. No qualities accompany the bases; no much larger clone lies one base away. Data came from an Illumina HiSeq 2500. TCR beta libraries were prepared by quantitative 5'-RACE with molecular barcodes. Concerning the study's data processing: A new computational method, built on a probabilistic model of VDJ rearrangement, was used to identify disease-linked TCR variants. TCRdb handled the public reads itself, with Q25 trimming in fastp and clone calling in MiXCR, and kept productive beta chains. One record per CDR3 amino acid sequence lists the most common genes and DNA. TCRdb, not the original authors, processed these V and J calls. This sample is represented by 300,000 to 350,000 distinct CDR3 sequences; around 21% of them were singletons. Roughly 4% of the sample comes from the top ten. The CDR3 measures 14 amino acids from cysteine to phenylalanine. Kept here is only the CDR3 DNA, which spans 42 bases and is read in frame from base 1. CDR1 and CDR2 are read off the germline V gene as SNHLY and FYNNEI. V sheds 8 bases and J sheds 3 bases, leaving 11 bases between their ends.

This entry belongs to a study of CD8 T cells in ankylosing spondylitis (dated by TCRdb to about 2017). Regarding the complete study: The study set out to find disease-linked TCR variants by profiling T cell receptor beta repertoires in ankylosing spondylitis patients and healthy donors. The full study cohort was made up of about 24 ankylosing spondylitis patients and fewer than 120 healthy donors. Peripheral blood was sampled, and synovial fluid was additionally collected from ankylosing spondylitis patients. Beyond this particular receptor, the publication reports: Some of the motif variants had been reported before in the synovial fluid and blood of reactive arthritis patients, a finding that suggests common disease-initiation mechanisms. A TCR beta motif of several highly homologous amino acid variants appeared characteristic of blood from ankylosing spondylitis patients. According to the report, matched synovial fluid samples from ankylosing spondylitis patients were significantly enriched for the disease-linked clones. The disease-linked clones had a CD8+ phenotype and were found at relatively low frequencies in peripheral blood.

The receptor's source is a female donor with ankylosing spondylitis or in good health (not recorded which). Sequencing input: blood, either unsorted or a sorted T cell fraction (not recorded which). The chain employs TRBV2 and TRBJ2-6, with no confidently assigned D gene. The sequenced DNA is TGTGCCAGCGCCATGTATAATGGGGCCAACGTCCTGACTTTC. Translated, this is CASAMYNGANVLTF.